Shown below are 27 T cell receptor beta chains from a single sample sequenced in a study of identifying expanded T cells in peripheral blood. The repertoire was sequenced with immunoSEQ multiplex PCR; TCRdb's copy has only in-frame clones and lacks some. The sample lists 80,000 or so clones; approximately 84% were seen once. Specimen: blood. The source of these receptors is a person aged 18 to 70 in good health.

V gene TRBV28 combines with J gene TRBJ2-7; 9 nucleotides agree with TRBD2. Germline V gene data show CDR1 as MDHEN and CDR2 as SYDVKM. This CDR3 comprises 14 residues. The V segment lost 8 bases and the J segment 4 bases; nucleotides outside the gene matches: 9. This CDR3 is CASHNPGLAYEQYF. CDR3 coding DNA: TGTGCCAGCCATAACCCGGGACTAGCTTACGAGCAGTACTTC.

The rearrangement uses TRBV9 and TRBJ2-1; D possibly corresponds to TRBD2 (5 bases). Germline V gene data show CDR1 as SGDLS and CDR2 as YYNGEE. The CDR3 sequence is 15 residues long. V was cut by 6 bases and J by 8 bases, with 21 bases left in between. The CDR3 protein is CASKESGSFMDEQFF. The CDR3 nucleotides are TGTGCCAGCAAGGAGAGCGGAAGCTTTATGGATGAGCAGTTCTTC.

The J gene is TRBJ1-2, the V gene TRBV9; D not certain. Per germline, CDR1 SGDLS and CDR2 YYNGEE. The CDR3 loop spans 14 amino acids. Deletions cut 0 bases from V and 4 bases from J, with 10 bases between. The CDR3 reads CASSVELSPYGYTF. The CDR3 nucleotides read TGTGCCAGCAGCGTAGAGCTTAGCCCCTATGGCTACACCTTC.

The chain couples TRBV6-5 to TRBJ1-1, with a tentative D call TRBD1 (6 bases). Germline V gene sequence: CDR1 MNHEY, CDR2 SVGAGI. This CDR3 contains 15 residues. V was clipped by 6 bases and J by 2 bases, with 16 bases between them. CDR3 bases: TGTGCCAGCAGAATACAGGGAACGGAAAACACTGAAGCTTTCTTT. Protein sequence: CASRIQGTENTEAFF.

This rearrangement joins TRBV11-1 to TRBJ1-1; no firm D call. Per germline, CDR1 SGHAT and CDR2 FQDESV (reference sequence). Trimming cost V 5 bases and J 3 bases, with 13 bases left between them. The CDR3 totals 14 residues. The DNA of the CDR3 is TGTGCCAGCAGCCCCAAGTCTGGGGACACTGAAGCTTTCTTT. Amino acid sequence: CASSPKSGDTEAFF.

The chain couples TRBV5-5 to TRBJ1-1, with D uncertain. The V end lost 2 bases, the J end lost 4 bases, and 12 bases lay between the germline ends. The CDR3 length is 14 residues. Germline CDR1 SGHKS, CDR2 YYEKEE (reference sequence). Here the CDR3 DNA reads TGTGCCAGCAGCTTAGTCGAGGGTGGCACTGAAGCTTTCTTT. As protein: CASSLVEGGTEAFF.

CDR3 bases: TGTGCCAGCACCTTAGGGGGCAGGTACGAGCAGTACTTC. Translated, it gives CASTLGGRYEQYF. J is TRBJ2-7 and V is TRBV28, with 7 bases fitting TRBD1. V dropped 7 bases and J dropped 4; count of bases not matched to a gene: 7. The germline gives CDR1 MDHEN, CDR2 SYDVKM. The CDR3 runs to 13 residues.

The sample holds one count of this clone. The chain joins TRBV6-5 to TRBJ2-4, with D possibly TRBD2 on 5 matching bases. The CDR3 contains 14 residues. Trimming stripped 0 bases from V and 8 bases from J, with 11 bases between. From germline, CDR1 is MNHEY and CDR2 SVGAGI. The CDR3 nucleotides read TGTGCCAGCAGTTACTCTGCTAGCAGAGACATTCAGTACTTC. This encodes CASSYSASRDIQYF.

This sequence joins TRBV29-1 and TRBJ1-2; D possibly corresponds to TRBD1 (6 bases). The CDR3 totals 13 residues. Germline CDR1 and CDR2: SQVTM and ANQGSEA. Trimming cost V 5 bases and J 4 bases, with 14 bases left between them. CDR3 sequence: CSVLQGGAYGYTF. Here the CDR3 DNA reads TGCAGCGTTCTACAGGGAGGTGCCTATGGCTACACCTTC.

J is TRBJ2-7 and V is TRBV27; 9 nucleotides align to TRBD1. Germline CDR1 MNHEY, CDR2 SMNVEV (reference sequence). CDR3 size: 15 residues. V was clipped by 0 bases and J by 7 bases; unmatched bases: 7. In DNA form, the CDR3 reads TGTGCCAGCAGTTTATCACAGGGGGCGCGGGGGGAGCAGTACTTC. Translating it yields CASSLSQGARGEQYF.

The J gene is TRBJ1-6, the V gene TRBV14; TRBD1 aligns across 8 bases. Germline V gives CDR1 SGHDN, CDR2 FVKESK. Trimming took 4 bases from V and 11 from J; bases not matched to a gene: 4. The CDR3 totals 13 residues. CDR3 amino acids: CASSRTTGAPLHF. The DNA for the CDR3 is TGTGCCAGCAGCCGAACGACAGGGGCACCCCTCCACTTT. Variable domain in full (rest from reference TRBV14 and TRBJ1-6): EAGVTQFPSHSVIEKGQTVTLRCDPISGHDNLYWYRRVMGKEIKFLLHFVKESKQDESGMPNNRFLAERTGGTYSTLKVQPAELEDSGVYFCASSRTTGAPLHFGNGTRLTVT.

The chain uses TRBV2 and TRBJ1-5; 12 bases align to TRBD1. The CDR3 loop spans 15 amino acids. CDR1 is SNHLY and CDR2 is FYNNEI in the germline V gene. J gave up 6 bases and V 6 bases, and 6 bases lay outside the gene matches. The CDR3 region has the DNA TGTGCCAGCAGGAAGGGGACAGGGGGCATTCAGCCCCAGCATTTT. It is translated as CASRKGTGGIQPQHF. Combining the CDR3 with reference TRBV2 and TRBJ1-5 gives the whole variable domain EPEVTQTPSHQVTQMGQEVILRCVPISNHLYFYWYRQILGQKVEFLVSFYNNEISEKSEIFDDQFSVERPDGSNFTLKIRSTKLEDSAMYFCASRKGTGGIQPQHFGDGTRLSIL.

The rearrangement joins TRBV27 to TRBJ2-1; D possibly corresponds to TRBD2 (5 bases). Looked up from germline, CDR1 is MNHEY and CDR2 is SMNVEV (reference sequence). The V gene lost 6 bases and the J gene lost 3 bases, with 12 bases spanning the gap. This CDR3 contains 14 residues. The CDR3 here is CASRLVGGYNEQFF. The CDR3 DNA sequence: TGTGCCAGCAGATTGGTAGGAGGCTACAATGAGCAGTTCTTC.

The chain is built from TRBV5-1 and TRBJ2-2, with D tentatively TRBD2 (5 bases). From germline, CDR1 is SGHRS and CDR2 YFSETQ. The CDR3 has 17 amino acids. The ends were cut back, 6 bases at V and 0 bases at J, with 18 bases in the middle. CDR3: CASTWMTGFANTGELFF. The CDR3 bases are TGCGCCAGCACCTGGATGACGGGGTTCGCGAACACCGGGGAGCTGTTTTTT.

This clone was detected only a few times. Other DNA sequences in this sample translate to the same CDR3. The chain recombines TRBV6-1 with TRBJ2-7, with 10 nucleotides matching TRBD1. Germline CDR1 MNHNS, CDR2 SASEGT. This CDR3 contains 15 residues. V was pared by 3 bases and J by 2 bases, with 4 bases of the junction left unmatched. CDR3 bases: TGTGCCAGCAGTGAGCGGACAGGGGGTACCTACGAGCAGTACTTC. Translated: CASSERTGGTYEQYF.

The V gene is TRBV2, the J gene TRBJ1-4; no clear D. V lost 5 bases to trimming and J lost 7 bases, with 5 bases between them. The germline V gene has CDR1 SNHLY and CDR2 FYNNEI. CDR3 length: 11 residues. The CDR3 DNA reads TGTGCCAGCAGTCGGGGTGAAAAACTGTTTTTT. It translates to CASSRGEKLFF.

This rearrangement joins TRBV28 to TRBJ2-1; 8 bases fit TRBD2. Germline V gene data show CDR1 as MDHEN and CDR2 as SYDVKM. The J segment lost 7 bases and the V segment lost 4 bases, leaving 12 bases of the junction unmatched. The CDR3 covers 16 residues. CDR3 region: CASSSHGAGGANEQFF. CDR3 DNA sequence: TGTGCCAGCAGTTCCCACGGGGCGGGGGGCGCGAATGAGCAGTTCTTC.

CDR3: CATTEGGIGSYNEQFF. The DNA for the CDR3 is TGTGCCACCACCGAGGGGGGGATTGGCTCCTACAATGAGCAGTTCTTC. The rearrangement joins TRBV28 to TRBJ2-1; D is perhaps TRBD2 (7 bases). CDR1 is MDHEN and CDR2 is SYDVKM in the germline V gene. Trimming cost V 10 bases and J 0 bases, with 19 bases left between them. The length of the CDR3 is 16 residues.

The gene calls are TRBV28 and TRBJ2-7; D is possibly TRBD2 (5 bases). Trimming removed 7 bases from V and 5 bases from J, with 18 bases in between. The CDR3 loop spans 14 amino acids. The germline V gene encodes CDR1 MDHEN and CDR2 SYDVKM. The CDR3 DNA follows: TGTGCCAGCAAGGTTAGCGTGGACCTAAACGAGCAGTACTTC. Translated, it gives CASKVSVDLNEQYF.

The genes are TRBV18 and TRBJ2-5; 7 nucleotides align to TRBD2. The CDR3 runs to 15 residues. V shed 3 bases and J 1 base; nucleotides not matched to a gene: 5. Per germline, CDR1 KGHSH and CDR2 LQKENI. CDR3 in DNA: TGTGCCAGCTCACCGGCCCCTAGCGGCCAAGAGACCCAGTACTTC. It codes for CASSPAPSGQETQYF.

This chain uses TRBV28 with TRBJ2-1, with TRBD1 matching over 9 bases. Germline-derived CDR1 and CDR2 are MDHEN and SYDVKM. With 6 bases clipped from V and 5 bases from J, the junction kept 2 bases outside the gene matches. The CDR3 has 13 amino acids. The CDR3 loop reads CASRTGGNNEQFF. The CDR3, as DNA: TGTGCCAGCAGGACAGGGGGGAACAATGAGCAGTTCTTC.

The chain recombines TRBV14 with TRBJ1-1; TRBD1 matches 7 bases. J was trimmed by 1 base and V by 4 bases; bases with no gene match: 6. The CDR3 contains 15 residues. Germline CDR1 SGHDN, CDR2 FVKESK. CDR3 amino acids: CASSPQDRANTEAFF. The CDR3 region has the DNA TGTGCCAGCAGCCCCCAAGACAGGGCGAACACTGAAGCTTTCTTT.

V usage is TRBV7-6 and J usage is TRBJ2-5; D is unresolved. This CDR3 spans 13 amino acids. From germline, CDR1 is SGHVS and CDR2 FNYEAQ. V lost 4 bases and J lost 2, with 8 bases in between. The CDR3 sequence: CASSSPQQETQYF. The CDR3 coding sequence is TGTGCCAGCAGCTCGCCCCAGCAAGAGACCCAGTACTTC.

The chain employs TRBV11-2 and TRBJ2-1, with TRBD1 identical over 10 bases. This CDR3 region has 16 residues. Germline CDR1 and CDR2: SGHAT and FQNNGV. The V segment lost 5 bases and the J segment 6 bases; nucleotides outside the gene matches: 10. The DNA of the CDR3 is TGTGCCAGCAGCGAACCGGGACAGGGGATAAGCAATGAGCAGTTCTTC. This codes for CASSEPGQGISNEQFF.

The rearrangement joins TRBV11-2 to TRBJ2-7, with D perhaps being TRBD1 or TRBD2 (5 bases each). V lost 0 bases, J lost 1 base, and 7 bases lay in between. Per the germline V gene, CDR1 is SGHAT and CDR2 is FQNNGV. There are 14 residues in the CDR3. Here the CDR3 reads CASSLDGASYEQYF. The CDR3 bases are TGTGCCAGCAGCTTAGACGGGGCTTCCTACGAGCAGTACTTC. Full variable domain (missing parts from reference TRBV11-2 and TRBJ2-7): EAGVAQSPRYKIIEKRQSVAFWCNPISGHATLYWYQQILGQGPKLLIQFQNNGVVDDSQLPKDRFSAERLKGVDSTLKIQPAKLEDSAVYLCASSLDGASYEQYFGPGTRLTVT.

For the CDR3, the DNA is TGTGCCAGCAGTTTATCCCAACAGGGGGCGAACACTGAAGCTTTCTTT. Translated, it gives CASSLSQQGANTEAFF. J is TRBJ1-1 and V is TRBV27; TRBD1 agrees at 9 bases. J gave up 1 base and V 0 bases, and 3 bases lay outside the gene matches. From germline, CDR1 is MNHEY and CDR2 SMNVEV (reference sequence). The CDR3 extends over 16 amino acids.

The rearrangement joins TRBV29-1 to TRBJ1-1; D ambiguous. Germline CDR1 and CDR2: SQVTM and ANQGSEA. The CDR3 consists of 11 residues. The V gene lost 7 bases and the J gene lost 1 base, with 7 bases spanning the gap. CDR3 coding DNA: TGCAGCGCCGGACCGAACACTGAAGCTTTCTTT. Translation gives CSAGPNTEAFF.